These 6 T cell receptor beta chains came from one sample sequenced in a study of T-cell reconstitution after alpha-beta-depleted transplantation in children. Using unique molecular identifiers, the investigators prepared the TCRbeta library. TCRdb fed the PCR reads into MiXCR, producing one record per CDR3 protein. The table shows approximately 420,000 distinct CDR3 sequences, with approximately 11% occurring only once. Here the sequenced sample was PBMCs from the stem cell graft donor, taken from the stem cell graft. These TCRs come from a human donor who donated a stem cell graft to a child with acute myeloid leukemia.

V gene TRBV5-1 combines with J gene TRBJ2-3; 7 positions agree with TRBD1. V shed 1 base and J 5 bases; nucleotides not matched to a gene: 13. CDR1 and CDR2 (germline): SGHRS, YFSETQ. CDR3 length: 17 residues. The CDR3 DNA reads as TGCGCCAGCAGCTTGCAAAGAACAGGGGCCCGGGGAGATACGCAGTATTTT. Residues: CASSLQRTGARGDTQYF.

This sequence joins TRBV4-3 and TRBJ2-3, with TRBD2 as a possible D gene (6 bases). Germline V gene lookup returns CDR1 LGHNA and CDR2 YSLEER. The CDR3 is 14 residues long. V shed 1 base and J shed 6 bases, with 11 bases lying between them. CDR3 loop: CASSQGQLADTQYF. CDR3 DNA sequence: TGCGCCAGCAGCCAAGGGCAACTAGCTGATACGCAGTATTTT.

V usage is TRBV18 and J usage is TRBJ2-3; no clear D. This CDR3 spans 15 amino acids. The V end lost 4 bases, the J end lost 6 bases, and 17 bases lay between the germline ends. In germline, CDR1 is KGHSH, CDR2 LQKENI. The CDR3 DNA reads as TGTGCCAGCTCACTCCAGTCTGTCGCCTTGGATACGCAGTATTTT. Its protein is CASSLQSVALDTQYF.

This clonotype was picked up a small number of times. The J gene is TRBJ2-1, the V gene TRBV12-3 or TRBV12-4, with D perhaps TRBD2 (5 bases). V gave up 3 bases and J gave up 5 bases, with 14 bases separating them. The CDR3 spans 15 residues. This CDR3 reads CASSLRVSRHNEQFF. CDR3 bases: TGTGCCAGCAGTTTGAGGGTTAGCCGCCACAATGAGCAGTTCTTC.

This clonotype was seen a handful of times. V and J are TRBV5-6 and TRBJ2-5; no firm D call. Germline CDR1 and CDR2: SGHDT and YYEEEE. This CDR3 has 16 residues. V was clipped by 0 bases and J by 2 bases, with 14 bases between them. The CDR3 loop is CASSLVQLSLQETQYF. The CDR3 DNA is TGTGCCAGCAGCTTGGTTCAACTCTCATTACAAGAGACCCAGTACTTC.

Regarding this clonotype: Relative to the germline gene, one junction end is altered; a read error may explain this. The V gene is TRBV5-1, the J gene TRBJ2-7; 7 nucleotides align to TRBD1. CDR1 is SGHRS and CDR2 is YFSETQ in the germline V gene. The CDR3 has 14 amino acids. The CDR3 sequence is CASSLGDSFSEQYF. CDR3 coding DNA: TGCGCCAGCAGTTTGGGGGACAGCTTTTCCGAGCAGTACTTC.